A single sample is the source of the 26 T cell receptor beta chains below, sequenced in a study of blood T cell repertoires in COVID-19. Profiled with immunoSEQ multiplex PCR; TCRdb holds only in-frame clones, not every one. The sample lists 250,000 to 350,000 clones, 65% to 85% seen once, with about 1.2% in the top ten. Sample: peripheral blood. Every receptor here comes from a woman aged 45-65 years with acute or convalescent COVID-19.

The genes are TRBV5-6 and TRBJ2-5; 13 nucleotides align to TRBD2. V trimming: 0 bases; J trimming: 7 bases; junction bases outside the gene matches: 0. CDR1 and CDR2 from the germline V gene are SGHDT and YYEEEE. CDR3 size: 14 residues. The CDR3 coding sequence is TGTGCCAGCAGCTTGGGGACTAGCGGGGGGACCCAGTACTTC. It translates to CASSLGTSGGTQYF.

Turning to this clone: This specimen includes other DNA sequences encoding the same CDR3. The V gene is TRBV24-1, the J gene TRBJ2-5; D ambiguous. CDR1 is KGHDR, CDR2 SFDVKD, per germline. Trimming cost V 1 base and J 5 bases, with 4 bases left between them. This CDR3 comprises 12 residues. The CDR3 DNA is TGTGCCACCAGTGATTTAGCGGAGACCCAGTACTTC. It yields the protein CATSDLAETQYF.

The rearrangement joins TRBV3-1 (or the pseudogene TRBV3-2) to TRBJ2-3; TRBD2 matches 13 bases. The CDR3 contains 16 residues. J lost 4 bases, V lost 4 bases, and 5 bases had no gene match. The germline V gene has CDR1 LGHDT and CDR2 YNNKEL (reference sequence). The CDR3 protein is CASSPDTSGGADTQYF. CDR3 in DNA: TGTGCCAGCAGCCCAGATACTAGCGGGGGGGCAGATACGCAGTATTTT.

The chain recombines TRBV28 with TRBJ1-4; 9 bases are shared with TRBD1. CDR1 is MDHEN and CDR2 is SYDVKM in the germline V gene. V lost 4 bases, J lost 8 bases, and 8 bases stayed unmatched. The CDR3 runs 15 residues. The CDR3 here is CASSSPGQGLEKLFF. DNA for the CDR3: TGTGCCAGCAGTTCCCCGGGACAGGGACTCGAAAAACTGTTTTTT.

The genes are TRBV4-2 and TRBJ2-5; the match to TRBD2 covers 9 bases. The germline V gene has CDR1 LGHNA and CDR2 YNFKEQ. This CDR3 has 17 amino acids. V was clipped by 2 bases and J by 5 bases; unmatched bases: 12. The CDR3 sequence: CASSQSGGGGAYETQYF. DNA of the CDR3: TGTGCCAGCAGCCAATCCGGCGGCGGGGGGGCATACGAGACCCAGTACTTC.

The CDR3 protein is CASSLETPGIGELFF. In DNA, the CDR3 is TGTGCCAGCAGCTTAGAGACTCCAGGGATCGGGGAGCTGTTTTTT. The chain is built from TRBV11-2 and TRBJ2-2; a weak D match, TRBD1 (5 bases). The ends were cut back, 0 bases at V and 7 bases at J, with 12 bases in the middle. CDR3 length equals 15 residues. Per germline, CDR1 SGHAT and CDR2 FQNNGV.

The chain is built from TRBV10-3 and TRBJ1-2; no reliable D call. The V and J ends lost 9 bases and 4 bases respectively, with 9 bases between them. The CDR3 spans 11 residues. Germline V lookup: CDR1 ENHRY, CDR2 SYGVKD. CDR3 protein: CAMSSSYGYTF. The DNA for the CDR3 is TGTGCCATGTCGTCCTCCTATGGCTACACCTTC.

V and J are TRBV19 and TRBJ1-2, with 8 bases identical to TRBD1. CDR1 is LNHDA and CDR2 is SQIVND in the germline V gene (reference sequence). V was clipped by 11 bases and J by 6 bases; unmatched bases: 11. The CDR3 is 13 amino acids. The DNA for the CDR3 is TGTGCCTCGACCGGGACAGGCAAGAATGGCTACACCTTC. Protein product: CASTGTGKNGYTF. The variable domain in full, with the rest retrieved from reference TRBV19 and TRBJ1-2, is DGGITQSPKYLFRKEGQNVTLSCEQNLNHDAMYWYRQDPGQGLRLIYYSQIVNDFQKGDIAEGYSVSREKKESFPLTVTSAQKNPTAFYLCASTGTGKNGYTFGSGTRLTVV.

V gene TRBV27 combines with J gene TRBJ1-1; 8 bases fit TRBD1. CDR1 is MNHEY, CDR2 SMNVEV, per germline (reference sequence). The CDR3 totals 15 residues. Unmatched junction bases numbered 11, after V lost 5 bases and J lost 6 bases. CDR3: CASSDDRGRFAEAFF. CDR3 DNA: TGTGCCAGCAGTGATGACAGGGGCCGCTTTGCTGAAGCTTTCTTT.

V gene TRBV7-6 combines with J gene TRBJ1-2; 7 nucleotides align to TRBD1. The J segment lost 4 bases and the V segment lost 4 bases, leaving 0 bases of the junction unmatched. Germline lookup yields CDR1 SGHVS and CDR2 FNYEAQ. The CDR3 totals 12 residues. The CDR3 is CASSSGGYGYTF. For the CDR3, the DNA is TGTGCCAGCAGCTCAGGGGGCTATGGCTACACCTTC.

This clone was observed a handful of times. The chain uses TRBV5-4 and TRBJ2-1; perhaps TRBD1 as D (6 bases). Germline CDR1 SGHNT, CDR2 YYREEE (reference sequence). This CDR3 region has 16 residues. V was cut by 0 bases and J by 4 bases, with 14 bases left in between. Here the CDR3 DNA reads TGTGCCAGCAGCTTGGGTTCCGAGGGGGTTTACAATGAGCAGTTCTTC. As protein: CASSLGSEGVYNEQFF.

The rearrangement uses TRBV12-3 or TRBV12-4 and TRBJ1-1; D call uncertain. The CDR3 has 13 residues. The V end lost 8 bases, the J end lost 7 bases, and 17 bases lay between the germline ends. As DNA, the CDR3 is TGTGCCAGCCACCGAAACAACAAAGTTGAAGCTTTCTTT. This translates into CASHRNNKVEAFF.

Here the CDR3 reads CSASGGLETEAFF. The CDR3 DNA follows: TGCAGTGCTAGTGGCGGATTGGAAACTGAAGCTTTCTTT. The chain combines TRBV20-1 with TRBJ1-1; D gene unclear. CDR1 DFQATT and CDR2 SNEGSKA come from the germline V gene (reference sequence). Trimming left V 3 bases short and J 5 bases short, with 13 bases between. The CDR3 consists of 13 residues.

V usage is TRBV27 and J usage is TRBJ1-2; D uncertain. V shed 2 bases and J shed 2 bases, with 18 bases lying between them. Germline CDR1 MNHEY, CDR2 SMNVEV (reference sequence). This CDR3 is 17 amino acids long. The CDR3 nucleotides are TGTGCCAGCAGTTTAAAAGGGTTTGTGGCTAGCAACTATGGCTACACCTTC. Its protein is CASSLKGFVASNYGYTF.

This chain connects TRBV11-2 to TRBJ2-5; 9 bases are shared with TRBD2. CDR1 is SGHAT, CDR2 FQNNGV, per germline. The CDR3 spans 17 residues. Unmatched junction bases numbered 10, after V lost 4 bases and J lost 1 base. In DNA form, the CDR3 reads TGTGCCAGCAGCTCTGTCAGTGGCGGGGGGGCCCAAGAGACCCAGTACTTC. Translation: CASSSVSGGGAQETQYF.

CDR3 residues: CASSYLPHNQPQHF. The CDR3 coding sequence is TGTGCCAGCAGTTACCTACCGCACAATCAGCCCCAGCATTTT. This sequence joins TRBV6-6 and TRBJ1-5; unclear D gene. CDR3 length: 14 residues. V lost 2 bases to trimming and J lost 3 bases, with 8 bases between them. Germline V gives CDR1 MNHNY, CDR2 SVGAGI (reference sequence).

The chain has TRBV27 and TRBJ1-1; TRBD1 aligns across 7 bases. The junction had 6 bases not matched to a gene; V was cut back by 5 bases and J by 6 bases. This CDR3 contains 13 residues. Germline V gives CDR1 MNHEY, CDR2 SMNVEV (reference sequence). The CDR3 protein is CASSAFDRAEAFF. The CDR3 DNA sequence: TGTGCCAGCAGTGCTTTCGACAGGGCTGAAGCTTTCTTT.

The rearrangement uses TRBV18 and TRBJ1-4; 7 bases fit TRBD1. With V trimmed by 3 bases and J by 7 bases, 5 bases remained unmatched. The CDR3 spans 14 residues. Germline V gene lookup returns CDR1 KGHSH and CDR2 LQKENI. In DNA, the CDR3 is TGTGCCAGCTCACCCGTGACAGGGATTGAAAAACTGTTTTTT. This gives the protein CASSPVTGIEKLFF.

This chain uses TRBV28 with TRBJ1-1; 8 nucleotides line up with TRBD1. The CDR3 runs 14 residues. After removal of 8 bases from V and 3 bases from J, the junction contained 8 bases not matched to a gene. Germline assignment: CDR1 MDHEN and CDR2 SYDVKM. The CDR3 protein is CASVNRGSYTEAFF. Here the CDR3 DNA reads TGTGCCAGCGTAAACAGGGGGAGTTACACTGAAGCTTTCTTT.

This rearrangement joins TRBV6-5 to TRBJ2-1, with D unclear. V was pared by 4 bases and J by 4 bases, with 11 bases between. This CDR3 comprises 14 residues. Germline CDR1 and CDR2: MNHEY and SVGAGI. CDR3 DNA: TGTGCCAGCAGTTGGGCAGGAATATACAATGAGCAGTTCTTC. Its protein product is CASSWAGIYNEQFF.

The chain links TRBV6-2 or TRBV6-3 to TRBJ2-5; the match to TRBD1 covers 8 bases. CDR1 is MNHEY and CDR2 is SVGEGT in the germline V gene. J lost 5 bases, V lost 7 bases, and 18 bases had no gene match. The CDR3 has 17 amino acids. As DNA, the CDR3 is TGTGCCAGCACCCCCATCCGGACAGGGCTATCGGGGGAGACCCAGTACTTC. Its protein is CASTPIRTGLSGETQYF.

The CDR3: CASTQGDGGAGGYTF. In nucleotides, the CDR3 is TGTGCCAGCACCCAGGGCGACGGGGGGGCGGGCGGCTACACCTTC. V is TRBV9 and J is TRBJ1-2; tentatively, D is TRBD1 (6 bases). V was trimmed by 6 bases and J by 8 bases, leaving 23 bases between them. Germline V CDR1 and CDR2: SGDLS, YYNGEE. This CDR3 contains 15 residues.

The V gene is TRBV27, the J gene TRBJ1-2; 7 bases are a match to TRBD1. CDR1 MNHEY and CDR2 SMNVEV come from the germline V gene (reference sequence). V was clipped by 4 bases and J by 3 bases; unmatched bases: 5. CDR3 length: 14 residues. CDR3 loop: CASSSRTGDYGYTF. The CDR3 region has the DNA TGTGCCAGCAGTTCCCGAACAGGGGACTATGGCTACACCTTC.

The J gene is TRBJ1-3, the V gene TRBV7-2, with a tentative D call TRBD1 (6 bases). This CDR3 spans 16 amino acids. Germline CDR1 and CDR2: SGHTA and FQGNSA. Trimming pared 5 bases from V and 0 bases from J, leaving 14 bases between. CDR3 region: CASSEQGTSSGNTIYF. DNA of the CDR3: TGTGCCAGCAGCGAACAGGGAACTTCCTCTGGAAACACCATATATTTT.

The chain uses TRBV29-1 and TRBJ2-1; 7 bases align to TRBD2. Trimming removed 6 bases from V and 1 base from J; junction bases left unmatched: 15. The length of the CDR3 is 17 residues. Germline V gene lookup returns CDR1 SQVTM and CDR2 ANQGSEA. The DNA for the CDR3 is TGCAGCGTCAATAGCCCCATTACTAGCGCATCCTACAATGAGCAGTTCTTC. Amino acid sequence: CSVNSPITSASYNEQFF.

This chain links TRBV6-1 with TRBJ2-5; TRBD2 might be the D (6 bases). V was shortened by 0 bases and J by 0 bases, with 8 bases between the two germline ends. The CDR3 has 15 residues. The germline gives CDR1 MNHNS, CDR2 SASEGT. This CDR3 is CASSEAEGYQETQYF. The DNA of the CDR3 is TGTGCCAGCAGTGAAGCGGAGGGGTACCAAGAGACCCAGTACTTC.